This T cell receptor (beta chain) appears in the sequencing data of a study of blood T cells in healthy people across ages. Per sample, extraction of total RNA gave at least 5.5 micrograms in every case. Per germline, CDR1 SGHRS and CDR2 YFSETQ. J gave up 4 bases and V 5 bases, and 6 bases lay outside the gene matches. The CDR3 totals 16 residues. Study-wide findings and caveats: The percentage of naive T cells correlated strongly with TCR beta diversity.

This clonotype was observed at least ten times. Its specificity is not known. The use of a sample-barcoded 5' primer and a J-beta primer mix characterized a second PCR of about 6 to 12 cycles. TCRdb reanalysed the 5' RACE reads using MiXCR and keeps one entry per CDR3 protein. The sample carries about 1.7 million distinct CDR3 sequences, about 28% recorded once. This clonotype was sampled from a woman aged 25 to 39 in good health. The chain is built from TRBV5-1 and TRBJ2-6; 10 bases map to TRBD1. Sequenced input: blood. In DNA, the CDR3 is TGCGCCAGCAGGGGACAGGGGATGCTCGGGGCCAACGTCCTGACTTTC. It encodes CASRGQGMLGANVLTF.